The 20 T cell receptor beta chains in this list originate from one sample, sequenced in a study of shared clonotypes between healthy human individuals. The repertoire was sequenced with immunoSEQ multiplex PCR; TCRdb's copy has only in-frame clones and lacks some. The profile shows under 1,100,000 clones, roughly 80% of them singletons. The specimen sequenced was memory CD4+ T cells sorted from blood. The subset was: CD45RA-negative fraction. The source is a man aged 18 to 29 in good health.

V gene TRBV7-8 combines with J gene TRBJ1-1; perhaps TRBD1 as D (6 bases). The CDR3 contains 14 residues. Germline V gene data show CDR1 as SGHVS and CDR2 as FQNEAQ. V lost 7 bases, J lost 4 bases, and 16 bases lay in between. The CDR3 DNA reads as TGTGCCAGCATATTGGGGAAGGGGGGCACTGAAGCTTTCTTT. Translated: CASILGKGGTEAFF.

DNA of the CDR3: TGCAGCGTGGGGGGTTTCGAGAACCAAGAGACCCAGTACTTC. Translating gives CSVGGFENQETQYF. J is TRBJ2-5 and V is TRBV29-1, with a weak D call TRBD2 (6 bases). Trimming took 6 bases from V and 0 from J, leaving 14 bases between them. The CDR3 spans 14 residues. From germline, CDR1 is SQVTM and CDR2 ANQGSEA.

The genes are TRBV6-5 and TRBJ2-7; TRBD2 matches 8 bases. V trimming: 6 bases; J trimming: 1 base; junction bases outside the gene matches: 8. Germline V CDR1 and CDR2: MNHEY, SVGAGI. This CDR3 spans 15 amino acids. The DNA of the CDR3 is TGTGCCAGCAGCCCCGGGGGGGGCATGTCCTACGAGCAGTACTTC. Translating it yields CASSPGGGMSYEQYF.

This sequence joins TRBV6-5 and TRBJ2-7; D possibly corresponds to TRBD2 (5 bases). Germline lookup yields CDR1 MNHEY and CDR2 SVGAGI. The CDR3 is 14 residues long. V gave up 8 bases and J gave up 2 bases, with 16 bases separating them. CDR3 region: CASSERDPPYEQYF. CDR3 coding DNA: TGTGCCAGCTCAGAGAGGGATCCACCCTACGAGCAGTACTTC.

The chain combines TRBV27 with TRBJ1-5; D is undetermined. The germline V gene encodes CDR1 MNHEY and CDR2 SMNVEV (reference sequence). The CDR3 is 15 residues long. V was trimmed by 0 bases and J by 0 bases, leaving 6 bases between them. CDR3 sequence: CASSLSGNSNQPQHF. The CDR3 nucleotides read TGTGCCAGCAGTTTATCGGGAAATAGCAATCAGCCCCAGCATTTT.

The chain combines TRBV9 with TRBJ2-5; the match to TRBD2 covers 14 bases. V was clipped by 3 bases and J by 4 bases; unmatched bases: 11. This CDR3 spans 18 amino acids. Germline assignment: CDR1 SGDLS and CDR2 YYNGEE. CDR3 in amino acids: CASSGKAGTSGSGETQYF. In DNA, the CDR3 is TGTGCCAGCAGCGGAAAGGCCGGGACTAGCGGGAGCGGAGAGACCCAGTACTTC.

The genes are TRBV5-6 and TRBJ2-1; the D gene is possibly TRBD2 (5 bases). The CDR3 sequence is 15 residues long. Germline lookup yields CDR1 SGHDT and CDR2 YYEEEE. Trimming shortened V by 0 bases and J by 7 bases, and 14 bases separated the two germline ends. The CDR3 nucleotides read TGTGCCAGCAGCTTGGACAGCGGTTATGGAAATGAGCAGTTCTTC. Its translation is CASSLDSGYGNEQFF.

The CDR3 sequence: CASSPPNYNEQFF. The CDR3, as DNA: TGTGCCAGCAGCCCACCAAACTACAATGAGCAGTTCTTC. The genes are TRBV7-2 and TRBJ2-1; no firm D call. Germline V gene data show CDR1 as SGHTA and CDR2 as FQGNSA. The germline V and J ends were trimmed by 5 bases and 3 bases, with 8 bases remaining between them. The CDR3 is made up of 13 amino acids.

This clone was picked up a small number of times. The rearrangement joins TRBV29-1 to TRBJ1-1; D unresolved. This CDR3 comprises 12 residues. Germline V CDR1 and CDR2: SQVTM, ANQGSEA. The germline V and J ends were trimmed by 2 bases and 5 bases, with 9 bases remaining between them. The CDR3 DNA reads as TGCAGCGTTGAAACCGGGAGGACTGAAGCTTTCTTT. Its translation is CSVETGRTEAFF. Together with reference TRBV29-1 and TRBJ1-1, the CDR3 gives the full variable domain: SAVISQKPSRDICQRGTSLTIQCQVDSQVTMMFWYRQQPGQSLTLIATANQGSEATYESGFVIDKFPISRPNLTFSTLTVSNMSPEDSSIYLCSVETGRTEAFFGQGTRLTVV.

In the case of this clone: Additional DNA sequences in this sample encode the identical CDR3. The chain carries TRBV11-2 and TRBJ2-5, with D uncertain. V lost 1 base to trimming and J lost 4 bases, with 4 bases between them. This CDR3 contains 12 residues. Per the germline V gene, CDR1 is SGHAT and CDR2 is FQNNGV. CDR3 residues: CASSLAGETQYF. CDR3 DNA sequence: TGTGCCAGCAGCTTAGCAGGAGAGACCCAGTACTTC.

The CDR3 DNA is TGTGCCAGCAGTGGAGGCTCTGGAGAGACCCAGTACTTC. Residues: CASSGGSGETQYF. The chain uses TRBV2 and TRBJ2-5; D unclear. Looked up from germline, CDR1 is SNHLY and CDR2 is FYNNEI. V gave up 4 bases and J gave up 4 bases, with 10 bases separating them. The CDR3 extends over 13 amino acids.

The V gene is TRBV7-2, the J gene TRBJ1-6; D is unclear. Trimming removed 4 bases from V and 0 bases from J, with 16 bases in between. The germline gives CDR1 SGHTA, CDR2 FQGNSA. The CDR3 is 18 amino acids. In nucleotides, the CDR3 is TGTGCCAGCAGCTCCCCTGAACAGATCAGCTCCTATAATTCACCCCTCCACTTT. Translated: CASSSPEQISSYNSPLHF. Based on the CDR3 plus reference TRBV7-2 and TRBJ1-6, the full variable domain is GAGVSQSPSNKVTEKGKDVELRCDPISGHTALYWYRQSLGQGLEFLIYFQGNSAPDKSGLPSDRFSAERTGGSVSTLTIQRTQQEDSAVYLCASSSPEQISSYNSPLHFGNGTRLTVT.

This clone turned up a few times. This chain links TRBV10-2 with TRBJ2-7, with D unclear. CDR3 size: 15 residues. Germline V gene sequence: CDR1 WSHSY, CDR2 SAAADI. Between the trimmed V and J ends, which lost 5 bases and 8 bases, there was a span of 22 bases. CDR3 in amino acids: CASSPAQSRVSKQYF. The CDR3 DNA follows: TGCGCCAGCAGTCCAGCCCAAAGTCGGGTAAGCAAGCAGTACTTC.

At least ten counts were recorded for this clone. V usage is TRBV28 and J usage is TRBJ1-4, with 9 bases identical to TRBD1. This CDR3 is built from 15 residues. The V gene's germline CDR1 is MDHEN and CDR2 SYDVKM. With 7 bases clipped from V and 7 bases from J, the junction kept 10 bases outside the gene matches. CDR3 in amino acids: CASNPGGQGSEKLFF. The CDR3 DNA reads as TGTGCCAGCAACCCCGGGGGACAGGGAAGTGAAAAACTGTTTTTT.

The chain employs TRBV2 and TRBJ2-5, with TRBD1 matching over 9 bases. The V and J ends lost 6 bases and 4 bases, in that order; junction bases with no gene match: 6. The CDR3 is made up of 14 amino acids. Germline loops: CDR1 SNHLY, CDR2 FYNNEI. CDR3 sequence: CASRQDRGRETQYF. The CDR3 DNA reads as TGTGCCAGCAGACAGGACAGGGGCCGAGAGACCCAGTACTTC.

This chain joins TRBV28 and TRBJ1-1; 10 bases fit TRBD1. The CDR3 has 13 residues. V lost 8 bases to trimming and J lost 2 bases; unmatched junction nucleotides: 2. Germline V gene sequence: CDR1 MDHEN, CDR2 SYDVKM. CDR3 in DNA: TGTGCCAGCGGGACAGGGGTTAACACTGAAGCTTTCTTT. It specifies CASGTGVNTEAFF.

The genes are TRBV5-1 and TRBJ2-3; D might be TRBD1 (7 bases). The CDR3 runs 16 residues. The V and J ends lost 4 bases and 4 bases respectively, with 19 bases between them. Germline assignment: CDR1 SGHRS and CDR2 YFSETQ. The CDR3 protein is CASSRGGGQAADTQYF. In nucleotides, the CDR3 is TGCGCCAGCAGCCGGGGAGGCGGACAGGCCGCAGATACGCAGTATTTT. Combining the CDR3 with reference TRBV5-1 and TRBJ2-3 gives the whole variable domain KAGVTQTPRYLIKTRGQQVTLSCSPISGHRSVSWYQQTPGQGLQFLFEYFSETQRNKGNFPGRFSGRQFSNSRSEMNVSTLELGDSALYLCASSRGGGQAADTQYFGPGTRLTVL.

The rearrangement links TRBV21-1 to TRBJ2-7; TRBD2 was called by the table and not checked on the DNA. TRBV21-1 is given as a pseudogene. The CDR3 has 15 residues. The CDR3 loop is CASSKDGEGVYEQYF. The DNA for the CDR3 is TGTGCCAGCAGCAAAGACGGGGAGGGGGTCTACGAGCAGTACTTC.

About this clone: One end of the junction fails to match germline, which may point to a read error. The CDR3 is CASSLEGGSEQFF. DNA for the CDR3: TGTGCTAGCAGCTTAGAGGGGGGTTCTGAGCAGTTCTTC. The chain links TRBV7-7 to TRBJ2-1; the D call may be TRBD1 or TRBD2 (6 bases each). The germline V gene has CDR1 SSHAT and CDR2 FNYEAQ (reference sequence). The CDR3 consists of 13 residues.

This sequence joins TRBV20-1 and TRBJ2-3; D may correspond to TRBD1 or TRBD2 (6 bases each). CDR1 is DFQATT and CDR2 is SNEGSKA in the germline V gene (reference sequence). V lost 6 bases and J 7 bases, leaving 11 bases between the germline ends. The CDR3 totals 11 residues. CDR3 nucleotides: TGCAGTGCCCCCGGGGGCCATACGCAGTATTTT. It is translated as CSAPGGHTQYF.